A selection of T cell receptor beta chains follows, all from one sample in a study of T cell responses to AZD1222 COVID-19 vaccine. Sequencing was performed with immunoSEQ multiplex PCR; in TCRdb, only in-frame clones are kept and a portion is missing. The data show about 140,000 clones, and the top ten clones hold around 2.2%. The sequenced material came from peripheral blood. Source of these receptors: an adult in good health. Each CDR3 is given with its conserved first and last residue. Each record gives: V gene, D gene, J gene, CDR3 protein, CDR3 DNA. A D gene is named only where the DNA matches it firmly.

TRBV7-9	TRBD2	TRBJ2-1	CASSSTVGGAHNEQFF	TGTGCCAGCAGCTCTACCGTCGGGGGGGCCCACAATGAGCAGTTCTTC
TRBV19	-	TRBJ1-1	CASTVRGANTEAFF	TGTGCTAGTACAGTCCGGGGTGCGAACACTGAAGCTTTCTTT
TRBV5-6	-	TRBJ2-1	CASSLGGDNEQFF	TGTGCCAGCAGCTTGGGGGGCGACAATGAGCAGTTCTTC
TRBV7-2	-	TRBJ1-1	CASSLNHPGTEAFF	TGTGCCAGCAGCTTAAACCATCCCGGCACTGAAGCTTTCTTT
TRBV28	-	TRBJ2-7	CASSLVNSVQYF	TGTGCCAGCAGTTTAGTTAACAGCGTCCAGTACTTC
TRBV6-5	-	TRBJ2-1	CASSTRGGGEQFF	TGTGCCAGCAGTACCCGCGGTGGGGGTGAGCAGTTCTTC
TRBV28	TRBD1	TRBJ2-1	CASTVDRDPYNEQFF	TGTGCCAGCACCGTAGACAGGGATCCCTACAATGAGCAGTTCTTC
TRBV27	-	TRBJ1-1	CASSSAGSEAFF	TGTGCCAGCAGTTCCGCAGGGTCTGAAGCTTTCTTT
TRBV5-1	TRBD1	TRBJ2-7	CASSLLTGASYEQYF	TGCGCCAGCAGCTTGCTGACAGGGGCTTCCTACGAGCAGTACTTC
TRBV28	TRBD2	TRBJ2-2	CASSSPGLAGTNTGELFF	TGTGCCAGCAGTTCACCGGGACTAGCGGGGACGAACACCGGGGAGCTGTTTTTT
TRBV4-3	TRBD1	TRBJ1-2	CASSQASRGHGYTF	TGCGCCAGCAGCCAAGCTTCCAGGGGGCATGGCTACACCTTC
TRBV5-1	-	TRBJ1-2	CASSLEAGTRGYTF	TGCGCCAGCAGCTTGGAGGCAGGGACTCGTGGCTACACCTTC
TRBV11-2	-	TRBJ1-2	CASSLDSPGRGYGYTF	TGTGCCAGCAGCTTAGATTCTCCGGGCCGGGGCTATGGCTACACCTTC
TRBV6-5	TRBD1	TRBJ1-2	CASSLAPGQGGGYTF	TGTGCCAGCAGTTTGGCACCGGGACAGGGGGGCGGCTACACCTTC
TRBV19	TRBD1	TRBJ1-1	CASSRLDRASSFF	TGTGCCAGTAGCCGTCTGGACAGGGCCAGTTCTTTCTTT
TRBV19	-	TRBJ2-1	CASSYLQYQFF	TGTGCCAGTAGTTATCTCCAGTACCAGTTCTTC
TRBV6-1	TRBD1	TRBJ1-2	CASSEVQGDGYTF	TGTGCCAGCAGTGAAGTCCAGGGGGATGGCTACACCTTC
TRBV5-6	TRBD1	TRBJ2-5	CASSLLGASGGRETQYF	TGTGCCAGCAGCTTGTTAGGCGCGTCAGGGGGCAGAGAGACCCAGTACTTC
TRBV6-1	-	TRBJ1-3	CASSETSGSGNTIYF	TGTGCCAGCAGTGAAACGTCAGGGTCTGGAAACACCATATATTTT
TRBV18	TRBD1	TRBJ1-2	CASSPMTGAFNYGYTF	TGTGCCAGCTCACCAATGACAGGGGCATTTAACTATGGCTACACCTTC
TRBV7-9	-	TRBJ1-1	CASSSGAGEAFF	TGTGCCAGCAGCTCTGGGGCGGGTGAAGCTTTCTTT
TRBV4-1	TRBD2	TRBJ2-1	CASSRLPKGLAGTHYNEQFF	TGCGCCAGCAGCCGCTTACCTAAGGGACTAGCGGGGACCCACTACAATGAGCAGTTCTTC
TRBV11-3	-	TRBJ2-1	CASSLEYDNEQFF	TGTGCCAGCAGCTTAGAGTATGACAATGAGCAGTTCTTC
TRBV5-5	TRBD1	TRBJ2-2	CASSSKTGAAGELFF	TGTGCCAGCAGCTCAAAGACAGGGGCGGCCGGGGAGCTGTTTTTT
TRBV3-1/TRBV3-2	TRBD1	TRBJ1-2	CASSQLAGGNYGYTF	TGTGCCAGCAGCCAACTCGCAGGGGGCAACTATGGCTACACCTTC
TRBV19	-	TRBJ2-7	CASSPPGKSYEQYF	TGTGCCAGTAGCCCCCCCGGCAAATCCTACGAGCAGTACTTC
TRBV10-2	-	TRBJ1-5	CASSESTSLLQPQHF	TGCGCCAGCAGTGAGTCGACGAGCCTCCTTCAGCCCCAGCATTTT
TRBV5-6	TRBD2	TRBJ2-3	CASSLRFGTSADTQYF	TGTGCCAGCAGCTTGCGTTTTGGGACTAGCGCAGATACGCAGTATTTT
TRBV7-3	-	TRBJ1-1	CASSLTHSSPEAFF	TGTGCCAGCAGCTTAACTCACTCGAGCCCTGAAGCTTTCTTT
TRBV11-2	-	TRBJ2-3	CASSIVAGALTDTQYF	TGTGCCAGCAGCATCGTGGCGGGGGCCCTCACAGATACGCAGTATTTT
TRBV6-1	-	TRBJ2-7	CASSVALASTPSYEQYF	TGTGCCAGCAGTGTTGCCCTAGCCTCAACCCCCTCCTACGAGCAGTACTTC
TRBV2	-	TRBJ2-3	CASGRNGGQDTQYF	TGTGCCAGCGGACGGAACGGGGGGCAAGATACGCAGTATTTT
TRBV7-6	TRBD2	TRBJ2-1	CASSPGLAGGHSYNEQFF	TGTGCCAGCAGCCCCGGACTAGCGGGGGGCCACTCCTACAATGAGCAGTTCTTC
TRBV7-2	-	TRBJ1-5	CASSPRGGTQNQPQHF	TGTGCCAGCAGCCCGCGGGGGGGTACCCAAAATCAGCCCCAGCATTTT
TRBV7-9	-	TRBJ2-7	CASSFLNGGDGEQYF	TGTGCCAGCAGCTTCCTAAACGGGGGCGACGGCGAGCAGTACTTC
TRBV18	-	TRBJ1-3	CASSPGGSSGNTIYF	TGTGCCAGCTCACCGGGGGGAAGCTCTGGAAACACCATATATTTT
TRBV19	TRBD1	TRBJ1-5	CASSMVRGTVAAVNQPQHF	TGTGCCAGTAGTATGGTCAGGGGGACAGTAGCGGCCGTTAATCAGCCCCAGCATTTT
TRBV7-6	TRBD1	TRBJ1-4	CASSPRDRDTLGTNEKLFF	TGTGCCAGCAGCCCCCGGGACAGAGACACCCTGGGAACTAATGAAAAACTGTTTTTT
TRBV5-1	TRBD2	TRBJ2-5	CASSWPSGGGRETQYF	TGCGCCAGCAGCTGGCCTAGCGGGGGGGGCCGGGAGACCCAGTACTTC
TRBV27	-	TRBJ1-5	CASSLDGHLNQPQHF	TGTGCCAGCAGTCTCGACGGACACCTGAATCAGCCCCAGCATTTT
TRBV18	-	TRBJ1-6	CASSPGGRALHF	TGTGCCAGCTCACCAGGGGGCCGAGCCCTCCACTTT
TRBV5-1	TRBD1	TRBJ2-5	CASSWTGAIQETQYF	TGCGCCAGCAGCTGGACAGGGGCGATCCAAGAGACCCAGTACTTC